Following are 29 T cell receptor beta chains from one sample sequenced in a study of CD8+ T cells in alopecia areata (dated by TCRdb to 2016 to 2018). The library was made by the immunoSEQ multiplex PCR assay. For TCR sequencing, RNA was extracted from every sample and reverse transcribed into cDNA to serve as template. The table comes from immuneACCESS by way of TCRdb, which keeps in-frame sequences with V and J called. Part of the clones is missing from these tables; in studies checked, under half for an unresolved V gene and the rest for unknown reasons. The sample records over 100,000 clones, around 56% of which are singletons. Together, the top ten hold just over 0.45% of the sample. Taken with the paper, the label for time point translates to: around 28 days on oral tofacitinib. In light of the paper, this sample's treatment or condition label describes: oral pan-JAK inhibitor, 5-10 mg twice daily.

The sequencing here drew on CD4+ T cells sorted from blood, taken at week 4, from a patient treated with tofacitinib. These receptors originate from a human donor with alopecia areata.

In regard to this clone: This specimen includes other DNA sequences encoding the same CDR3. The chain joins TRBV30 to TRBJ2-7; D not certain. This CDR3 is 12 amino acids long. V was cut by 0 bases and J by 3 bases, with 6 bases left in between. Germline CDR1 GTSNPN, CDR2 SVGIG (reference sequence). CDR3 region: CAWSVLSYEQYF. CDR3 in DNA: TGTGCCTGGAGTGTACTGAGCTACGAGCAGTACTTC.

V is TRBV4-2 and J is TRBJ1-1; D is unclear. The V gene lost 0 bases and the J gene lost 2 bases, with 10 bases spanning the gap. Per germline, CDR1 LGHNA and CDR2 YNFKEQ. The CDR3 runs to 15 residues. The CDR3 sequence is CASSQDSAGNTEAFF. The CDR3, as DNA: TGTGCCAGCAGCCAAGACTCTGCAGGAAACACTGAAGCTTTCTTT.

The chain is built from TRBV5-1 and TRBJ2-6; a weak D match, TRBD1 (5 bases). The CDR3 spans 13 residues. V dropped 1 base and J dropped 10 bases, with 9 bases sitting between them. Germline lookup yields CDR1 SGHRS and CDR2 YFSETQ. The CDR3 nucleotides are TGCGCCAGCAGCTTGTTTCAGGGTAACGTCCTGACTTTC. Amino acid sequence: CASSLFQGNVLTF.

The chain employs TRBV10-1 and TRBJ2-3, with TRBD2 matching over 14 bases. The germline V gene encodes CDR1 WNHNN and CDR2 SYGVQD (reference sequence). Losses at the gene ends were 6 bases for V and 4 bases for J; bases not matched to a gene: 3. The CDR3 spans 15 residues. The CDR3 region is CASSGTSGSADTQYF. CDR3 DNA sequence: TGCGCCAGCAGCGGGACTAGCGGGAGCGCAGATACGCAGTATTTT.

The J gene is TRBJ2-2, the V gene TRBV9; tentatively, D is TRBD2 (6 bases). CDR1 and CDR2 (germline): SGDLS, YYNGEE. The CDR3 has 17 amino acids. Trimming took off 0 bases at V and 7 bases at J, with 19 bases between the two ends. DNA of the CDR3: TGTGCCAGCAGCGTAGGCCCGTCTGGAGGGTATGGCGGGGAGCTGTTTTTT. It is translated as CASSVGPSGGYGGELFF.

This clone was seen once. The genes are TRBV7-3 and TRBJ2-3; D not certain. Per the germline V gene, CDR1 is SGHTA and CDR2 is FQGTGA. Trimming removed 5 bases at V and 0 bases at J, with 9 bases between. This CDR3 has 14 residues. The CDR3 reads CASSITDSTDTQYF. The DNA of the CDR3 is TGTGCCAGCAGCATTACGGACAGCACAGATACGCAGTATTTT. Using reference TRBV7-3 and TRBJ2-3 for the parts outside the CDR3, the full variable domain is GAGVSQTPSNKVTEKGKYVELRCDPISGHTALYWYRQSLGQGPEFLIYFQGTGAADDSGLPNDRFFAVRPEGSVSTLKIQRTERGDSAVYLCASSITDSTDTQYFGPGTRLTVL.

In this sample, this clone turned up once. V is TRBV30 and J is TRBJ2-6; D might be TRBD1 or TRBD2, each matching 5 bases. The CDR3 loop spans 13 amino acids. Germline V gives CDR1 GTSNPN, CDR2 SVGIG (reference sequence). Between the trimmed V and J ends, which lost 1 base and 9 bases, there was a span of 10 bases. CDR3 amino acids: CAWSDGAVNVLTF. Here the CDR3 DNA reads TGTGCCTGGAGTGACGGGGCAGTCAACGTCCTGACTTTC.

V gene TRBV30 combines with J gene TRBJ2-1; D is undetermined. V lost 0 bases and J lost 7, with 7 bases in between. CDR1 and CDR2 from the germline V gene are GTSNPN and SVGIG (reference sequence). The CDR3 consists of 12 residues. The CDR3 nucleotides are TGTGCCTGGAGTGTACAGTTTAATGAGCAGTTCTTC. Encoded protein: CAWSVQFNEQFF.

The J gene is TRBJ2-3, the V gene TRBV12-5; D gene uncertain. Trimming pared 8 bases from V and 6 bases from J, leaving 15 bases between. From germline, CDR1 is LGHNT and CDR2 FRNRAP. The CDR3 runs to 13 residues. The chain's CDR3 is CASYPFQLDTQYF. For the CDR3, the DNA is TGTGCTAGTTACCCTTTCCAGTTGGATACGCAGTATTTT.

The chain recombines TRBV29-1 with TRBJ1-3, with no clear D. V lost 6 bases and J lost 0, with 9 bases in between. The CDR3 runs to 13 residues. CDR1 and CDR2 from the germline V gene are SQVTM and ANQGSEA. CDR3 protein: CSVARISGNTIYF. The CDR3 nucleotides read TGCAGCGTCGCGAGAATCTCTGGAAACACCATATATTTT.

This chain uses TRBV4-1 with TRBJ1-1; D ambiguous. The V gene's germline CDR1 is MGHRA and CDR2 YSYEKL. Deletions cut 4 bases from V and 9 bases from J, with 18 bases between. The length of the CDR3 is 14 residues. Here the CDR3 reads CASSLIGRMSKAFF. For the CDR3, the DNA is TGCGCCAGCAGCCTCATCGGACGTATGTCTAAAGCTTTCTTT.

This chain links TRBV5-6 with TRBJ2-5; TRBD1 is a possible D gene (5 bases). V lost 0 bases, J lost 2 bases, and 8 bases lay in between. The CDR3 length is 14 residues. CDR1 and CDR2 (germline): SGHDT, YYEEEE. Written as DNA, the CDR3 is TGTGCCAGCAGCTTGGTAAACAGGCAAGAGACCCAGTACTTC. Translated, it gives CASSLVNRQETQYF.

V usage is TRBV29-1 and J usage is TRBJ2-7; D ambiguous. From germline, CDR1 is SQVTM and CDR2 ANQGSEA. Trimming removed 4 bases at V and 2 bases at J, with 18 bases between. The CDR3 contains 15 residues. CDR3 nucleotide sequence: TGCAGCGTTGGCCCTCGGTTTTCACAGACCTACGAGCAGTACTTC. This codes for CSVGPRFSQTYEQYF.

As to this clone: Additional DNA sequences in this sample encode the identical CDR3. The chain carries TRBV30 and TRBJ1-2, with TRBD1 identical over 7 bases. Germline CDR1 GTSNPN, CDR2 SVGIG (reference sequence). Losses at the gene ends were 0 bases for V and 8 bases for J; bases not matched to a gene: 0. The CDR3 consists of 11 residues. The CDR3: CAWSVGGGYTF. The CDR3 DNA reads TGTGCCTGGAGTGTAGGGGGCGGCTACACCTTC.

This clone was seen a single time. V usage is TRBV5-4 and J usage is TRBJ1-1; TRBD1 might be the D (6 bases). The CDR3 is 12 amino acids. Trimming took off 3 bases at V and 12 bases at J, with 15 bases between the two ends. Per germline, CDR1 SGHNT and CDR2 YYREEE (reference sequence). The CDR3: CASSWDISGTFF. CDR3 in DNA: TGTGCCAGCAGCTGGGACATCAGCGGGACTTTCTTT.

The chain joins TRBV27 to TRBJ1-5; TRBD1 aligns across 10 bases. CDR3 length: 15 amino acids. The J segment lost 3 bases and the V segment lost 5 bases, leaving 4 bases of the junction unmatched. Germline V gene lookup returns CDR1 MNHEY and CDR2 SMNVEV (reference sequence). The CDR3 DNA reads as TGTGCCAGCAGTGACAGGGGGCTTGACAATCAGCCCCAGCATTTT. Amino acid sequence: CASSDRGLDNQPQHF.

V usage is TRBV10-3 and J usage is TRBJ2-7, with D possibly called TRBD1 or TRBD2 (5 bases each). V was clipped by 4 bases and J by 3 bases, with 16 bases between them. This CDR3 region has 15 residues. Germline assignment: CDR1 ENHRY and CDR2 SYGVKD. This chain's CDR3 is CAISGGSSSNYEQYF. The CDR3 DNA sequence: TGTGCCATCAGTGGGGGGTCTAGCAGTAACTACGAGCAGTACTTC.

Only one count was recorded for this clone. This chain links TRBV12-2 with TRBJ2-6; TRBD1, as called in the table, went unchecked against the DNA. TRBV12-2 is assigned pseudogene status. The CDR3 runs to 19 residues. CDR3 DNA: TGTGCAAGTCGCTTCATTTGGACAGACCCCCTCTCTGGGGCCAACGTCCTGACTTTC. This encodes CASRFIWTDPLSGANVLTF.

J is TRBJ2-5 and V is TRBV29-1; 11 bases are a match to TRBD1. V shed 6 bases and J 3 bases; nucleotides not matched to a gene: 3. The CDR3 length is 13 residues. Looked up from germline, CDR1 is SQVTM and CDR2 is ANQGSEA. The CDR3 reads CSVGQGGEETQYF. In DNA form, the CDR3 reads TGCAGCGTGGGACAGGGGGGTGAAGAGACCCAGTACTTC.

The V call is TRBV6-5, the J call TRBJ1-2; D gene ambiguous. Trimming removed 6 bases from V and 5 bases from J, with 13 bases in between. This CDR3 spans 13 amino acids. CDR1 MNHEY and CDR2 SVGAGI come from the germline V gene. The CDR3 loop reads CASSSRPAYGYTF. The CDR3 coding sequence is TGTGCCAGCAGCTCCCGACCGGCATATGGCTACACCTTC.

This clone was observed a handful of times. The rearrangement uses TRBV18 and TRBJ1-2, with TRBD1 matching 10 bases. V shed 5 bases, J shed 4 bases, and the junction held 7 bases outside the gene matches. Germline V gene data show CDR1 as KGHSH and CDR2 as LQKENI. CDR3 length equals 15 residues. CDR3 region: CASSNRDRGLYGYTF. The DNA of the CDR3 is TGTGCCAGCTCAAACCGGGACAGGGGACTCTATGGCTACACCTTC.

This sequence joins TRBV6-1 and TRBJ2-1; 10 bases map to TRBD1. The germline CDR1 and CDR2 sequences are MNHNS and SASEGT. The CDR3 has 14 residues. J lost 8 bases, V lost 5 bases, and 6 bases had no gene match. CDR3 sequence: CASSPGQGIHEQFF. The CDR3 region has the DNA TGTGCCAGCAGTCCGGGACAGGGGATCCATGAGCAGTTCTTC.

V usage is TRBV30 and J usage is TRBJ1-4; D unresolved. The V gene lost 0 bases and the J gene lost 4 bases, with 12 bases spanning the gap. Per the germline V gene, CDR1 is GTSNPN and CDR2 is SVGIG (reference sequence). The CDR3 has 15 amino acids. Here the CDR3 DNA reads TGTGCCTGGAGTGTACGGCGGCGGGATAATGAAAAACTGTTTTTT. Its protein product is CAWSVRRRDNEKLFF.

V gene TRBV7-9 combines with J gene TRBJ1-4; D ambiguous. In germline, CDR1 is SEHNR, CDR2 FQNEAQ (reference sequence). CDR3 size: 13 residues. The V end was cut by 5 bases, the J end by 8 bases, with 12 bases between. The CDR3 bases are TGTGCCAGCAGCCGGTCGGTCGGAGAAAAACTGTTTTTT. Amino acid sequence: CASSRSVGEKLFF. The whole variable domain, remainder taken from reference TRBV7-9 and TRBJ1-4, is DTGVSQNPRHKITKRGQNVTFRCDPISEHNRLYWYRQTLGQGPEFLTYFQNEAQLEKSRLLSDRFSAERPKGSFSTLEIQRTEQGDSAMYLCASSRSVGEKLFFGSGTQLSVL.

The chain combines TRBV29-1 with TRBJ1-5; D might be TRBD1 (6 bases). Trimming shortened V by 0 bases and J by 9 bases, and 21 bases separated the two germline ends. The length of the CDR3 is 16 residues. Germline values: CDR1 SQVTM, CDR2 ANQGSEA. The CDR3 loop reads CSVEDPNSQGARPQHF. The CDR3 DNA reads as TGCAGCGTTGAAGATCCGAATTCACAGGGAGCACGGCCCCAGCATTTT.

The V call is TRBV14, the J call TRBJ1-1, with a tentative D call TRBD1 (5 bases). The V end was cut by 0 bases, the J end by 3 bases, with 8 bases between. In germline, CDR1 is SGHDN, CDR2 FVKESK. This CDR3 comprises 14 residues. The CDR3 nucleotides read TGTGCCAGCAGCCAAGACAGGGTGGACACTGAAGCTTTCTTT. It codes for CASSQDRVDTEAFF.

This chain links TRBV27 with TRBJ2-1; D is uncertain. There are 14 residues in the CDR3. The V end was cut by 6 bases, the J end by 0 bases, with 9 bases between. Per germline, CDR1 MNHEY and CDR2 SMNVEV (reference sequence). CDR3 in amino acids: CASSQDRSYNEQFF. CDR3 bases: TGTGCCAGCAGCCAGGACCGCTCCTACAATGAGCAGTTCTTC.

The chain couples TRBV30 to TRBJ1-2; D unresolved. V was trimmed by 2 bases and J by 3 bases, leaving 7 bases between them. The CDR3 is made up of 12 amino acids. In germline, CDR1 is GTSNPN, CDR2 SVGIG (reference sequence). In DNA form, the CDR3 reads TGTGCCTGGAGTCCAACAGACTATGGCTACACCTTC. Translating gives CAWSPTDYGYTF.

The chain employs TRBV6-5 and TRBJ1-4; D remains unclear. CDR3 length: 11 residues. Germline-derived CDR1 and CDR2 are MNHEY and SVGAGI. V lost 2 bases to trimming and J lost 15 bases, with 10 bases between them. The CDR3 coding sequence is TGTGCCAGCAGTTACCTGGGAGAGTTGTTTTTT. Translated: CASSYLGELFF.